The entry below describes one TCR beta chain. Germline values: CDR1 LGHNA, CDR2 YNFKEQ. Unmatched junction bases numbered 2, after V lost 1 base and J lost 1 base. This CDR3 contains 18 residues. The repertoire was sequenced with immunoSEQ multiplex PCR; TCRdb's copy has only in-frame clones and lacks some. The sample has about 170,000 clones, roughly 86% seen once. The data originate from a study of cytomegalovirus exposure and HLA in healthy donors. Donors were drawn from the 120-subject validation cohort, separate from the approximately 670-subject first cohort. The clonotype originates from a man between 18 and 29 years old in good health and CMV-seropositive. This chain links TRBV4-2 with TRBJ2-2; TRBD2 matches 14 bases. The sequencing input was PBMCs. The CDR3 region has the DNA TGTGCCAGCAGCCAAGTTGGACTAGCGGGGGGGAACACCGGGGAGCTGTTTTTT. This encodes CASSQVGLAGGNTGELFF.